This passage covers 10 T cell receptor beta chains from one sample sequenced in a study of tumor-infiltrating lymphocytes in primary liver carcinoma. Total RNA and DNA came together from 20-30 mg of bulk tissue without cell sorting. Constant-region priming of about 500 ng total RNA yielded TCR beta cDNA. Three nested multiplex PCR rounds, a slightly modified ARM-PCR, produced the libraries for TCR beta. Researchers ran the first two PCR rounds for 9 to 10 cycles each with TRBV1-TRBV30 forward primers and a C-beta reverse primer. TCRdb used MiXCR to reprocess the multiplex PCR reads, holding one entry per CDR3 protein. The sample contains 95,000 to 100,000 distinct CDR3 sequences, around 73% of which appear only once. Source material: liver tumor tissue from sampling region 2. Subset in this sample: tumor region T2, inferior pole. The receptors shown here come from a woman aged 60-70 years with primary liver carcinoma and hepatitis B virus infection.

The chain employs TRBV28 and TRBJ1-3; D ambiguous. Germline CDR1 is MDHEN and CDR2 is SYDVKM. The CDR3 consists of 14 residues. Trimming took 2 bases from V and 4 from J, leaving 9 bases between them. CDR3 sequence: CASSLQWSGNTIYF. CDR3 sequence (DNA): TGTGCCAGCAGTTTACAGTGGTCGGGAAACACCATATATTTT.

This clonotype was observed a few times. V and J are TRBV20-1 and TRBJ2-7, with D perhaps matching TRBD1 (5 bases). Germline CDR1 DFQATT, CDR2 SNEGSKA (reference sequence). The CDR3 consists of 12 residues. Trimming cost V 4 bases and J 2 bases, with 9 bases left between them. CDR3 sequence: CSATGHAYEQYF. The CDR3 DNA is TGCAGTGCTACCGGACACGCCTACGAGCAGTACTTC.

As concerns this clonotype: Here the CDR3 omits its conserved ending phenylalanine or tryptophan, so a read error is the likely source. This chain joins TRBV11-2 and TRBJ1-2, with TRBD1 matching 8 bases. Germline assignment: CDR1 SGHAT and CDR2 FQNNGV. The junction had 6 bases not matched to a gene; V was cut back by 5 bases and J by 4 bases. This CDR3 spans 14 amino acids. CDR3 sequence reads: CASSAGGIIYGYTS. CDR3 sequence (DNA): TGTGCCAGCAGCGCAGGGGGCATAATCTATGGCTACACCTCC.

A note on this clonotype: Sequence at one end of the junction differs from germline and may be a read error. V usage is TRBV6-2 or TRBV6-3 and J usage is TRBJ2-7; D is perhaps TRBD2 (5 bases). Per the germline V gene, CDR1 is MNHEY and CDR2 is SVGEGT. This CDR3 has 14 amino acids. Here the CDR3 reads CGSRLPVPGYEQYF. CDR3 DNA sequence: TGTGGCAGCAGACTACCGGTACCGGGCTACGAGCAGTACTTC.

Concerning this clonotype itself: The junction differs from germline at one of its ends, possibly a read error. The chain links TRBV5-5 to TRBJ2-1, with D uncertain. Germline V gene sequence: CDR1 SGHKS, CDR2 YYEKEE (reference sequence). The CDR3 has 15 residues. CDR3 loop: CASSLRHDSYDEQFF. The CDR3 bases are TGTGCCAGCAGCTTGCGGCATGACTCCTACGATGAGCAGTTCTTC. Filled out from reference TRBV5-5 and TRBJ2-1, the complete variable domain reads DAGVTQSPTHLIKTRGQQVTLRCSPISGHKSVSWYQQVLGQGPQFIFQYYEKEERGRGNFPDRFSARQFPNYSSELNVNALLLGDSALYLCASSLRHDSYDEQFFGPGTRLTVL.

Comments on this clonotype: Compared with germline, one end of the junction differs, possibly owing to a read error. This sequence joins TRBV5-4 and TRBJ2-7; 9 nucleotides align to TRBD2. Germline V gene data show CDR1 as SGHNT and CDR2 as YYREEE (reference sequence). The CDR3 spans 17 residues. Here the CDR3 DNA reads TGTGTCAGCAGCTTGCGTCGGGGGTCTAGCGGGATTCGCGTGCAGTACTTC. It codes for CVSSLRRGSSGIRVQYF.

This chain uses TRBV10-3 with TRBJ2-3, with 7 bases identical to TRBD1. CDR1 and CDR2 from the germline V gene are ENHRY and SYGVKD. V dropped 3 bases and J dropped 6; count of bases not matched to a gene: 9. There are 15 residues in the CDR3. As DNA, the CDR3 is TGTGCCATCAGTGAACGACAGGGTGTTGGGGATACGCAGTATTTT. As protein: CAISERQGVGDTQYF.

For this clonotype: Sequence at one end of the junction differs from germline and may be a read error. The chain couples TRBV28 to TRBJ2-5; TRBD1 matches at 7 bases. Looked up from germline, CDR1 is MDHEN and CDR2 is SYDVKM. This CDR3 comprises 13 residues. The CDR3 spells CASRQTGHETEYF. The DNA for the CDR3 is TGTGCAAGCAGGCAGACAGGGCATGAGACCGAGTACTTC.

The CDR3 loop reads CSVDDGGTDTQYF. Here the CDR3 DNA reads TGCAGCGTTGATGATGGAGGCACAGATACGCAGTATTTT. The chain combines TRBV29-1 with TRBJ2-3; unclear D gene. The CDR3 length is 13 residues. Germline V CDR1 and CDR2: SQVTM, ANQGSEA. The V and J ends lost 3 bases and 1 base respectively, with 8 bases between them.

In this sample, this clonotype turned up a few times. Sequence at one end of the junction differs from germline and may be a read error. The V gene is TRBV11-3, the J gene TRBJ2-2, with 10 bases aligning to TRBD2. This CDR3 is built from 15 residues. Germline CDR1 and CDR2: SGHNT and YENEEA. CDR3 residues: CASSSLGLATWELVF. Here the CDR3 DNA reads TGTGCCAGCAGCTCTCTGGGACTAGCGACCTGGGAGCTGGTTTTT.